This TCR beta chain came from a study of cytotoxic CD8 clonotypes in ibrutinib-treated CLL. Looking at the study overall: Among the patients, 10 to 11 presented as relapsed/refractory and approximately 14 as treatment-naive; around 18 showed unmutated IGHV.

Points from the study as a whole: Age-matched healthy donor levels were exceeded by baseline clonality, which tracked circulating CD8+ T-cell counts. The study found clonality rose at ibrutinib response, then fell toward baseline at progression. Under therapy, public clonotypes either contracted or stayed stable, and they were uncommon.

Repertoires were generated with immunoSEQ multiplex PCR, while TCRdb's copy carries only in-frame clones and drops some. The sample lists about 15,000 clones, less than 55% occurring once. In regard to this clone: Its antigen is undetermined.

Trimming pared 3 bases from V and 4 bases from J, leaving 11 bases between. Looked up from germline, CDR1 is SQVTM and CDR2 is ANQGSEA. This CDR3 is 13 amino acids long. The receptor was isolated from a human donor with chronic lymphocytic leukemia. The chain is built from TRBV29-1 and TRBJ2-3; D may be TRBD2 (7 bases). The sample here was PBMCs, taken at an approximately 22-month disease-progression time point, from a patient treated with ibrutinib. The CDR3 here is CSVEGGRADTQYF. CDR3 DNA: TGCAGCGTTGAGGGGGGGCGGGCAGATACGCAGTATTTT.